The rows below give T cell receptor beta chains drawn from one sample of a study of Graves' ophthalmopathy and Graves' hyperthyroidism. Via MiXCR, TCRdb re-called the multiplex PCR reads, giving one row per CDR3 protein. This repertoire shows around 590,000 distinct CDR3 sequences, just under 40% found once; its top ten account for less than 4.5%. Input material: peripheral blood or thyroid tissue (not recorded which). These receptors were taken from an adult man with Graves' hyperthyroidism. Each CDR3 is given with its conserved first and last residue. A D gene is named only where the DNA matches it firmly. Clone size is given for some rows only: seen once, a few or many times, or a class if the clone is expanded.

size | J | D | V | DNA | CDR3
once | TRBJ1-1 | . | TRBV29-1 | TGCAGCGTTGTACTAGCGGGGGCTGGTAGGGCTTTCTTT | CSVVLAGAGRAFF
. | TRBJ1-3 | . | TRBV20-1 | TGCAGTGCTCCGGGGGGGAGCTCTGGAAACACCATATATTTT | CSAPGGSSGNTIYF
many | TRBJ1-2 | . | TRBV5-8 | TGTGCCAGCAGCCTTCGTGGACCAGTCAGCTATGGCTACACCTTC | CASSLRGPVSYGYTF
many | TRBJ1-1 | . | TRBV7-6 | TGTGCCAGCAGCTCGTTCTCCCAGGGGAACACTGAAGCTTTCTTT | CASSSFSQGNTEAFF
many | TRBJ2-7 | . | TRBV29-1 | TGCAGCGTTGTTTACAGAGCAGACGCCTACGAGCAGTACTTC | CSVVYRADAYEQYF
many | TRBJ2-7 | TRBD1 | TRBV19 | TGTGCCAGTAGTATCAGGACAGGGGGCGACGAGCAGTACTTC | CASSIRTGGDEQYF
. | TRBJ2-7 | TRBD1 | TRBV4-1 | TGCGCCAGCAGCCACGGGACAGGGGTTGGATCCTACGAGCAGTACTTC | CASSHGTGVGSYEQYF
. | TRBJ1-2 | . | TRBV20-1 | TGCAGTGCTAGGGGAGGCGGGGGGCAGAGCTATGGCTACACCTTC | CSARGGGGQSYGYTF
. | TRBJ1-3 | . | TRBV2 | TGTGCCAGCAGTGATGGTCTAGGAAACACCATATATTTT | CASSDGLGNTIYF
. | TRBJ2-5 | TRBD1 | TRBV24-1 | TGTGCCACCAGTGGTCAGGGACAGGGCCAAGAGACCCAGTACTTC | CATSGQGQGQETQYF
many | TRBJ2-2 | TRBD2 | TRBV7-2 | TGTGCCAGCAGCTTATTGGCTAGCGGGAGTATCGGGGAGCTGTTTTTT | CASSLLASGSIGELFF
. | TRBJ1-2 | TRBD1 | TRBV7-3 | TGTGCCAGCAGCTTAGGGACAGGGGGTTACTATGGCTACACCTTC | CASSLGTGGYYGYTF
many | TRBJ1-1 | . | TRBV10-3 | TGTGCCATCAGTGGGGAGGGGCAGAACAGCGCTGAAGCTTTCTTT | CAISGEGQNSAEAFF
few | TRBJ1-1 | . | TRBV5-1 | TGCGCCAGCAGCTACCGGGGCCAACGGGCTTTCTTT | CASSYRGQRAFF
many | TRBJ1-1 | . | TRBV5-1 | TGCGCCAGCAGCTTGGACCAGGCGAACACTGAAGCTTTCTTT | CASSLDQANTEAFF
. | TRBJ1-2 | TRBD1 | TRBV7-9 | TGTGCCAGCAGCTGGACAGGGGCCTATGGCTACACCTTC | CASSWTGAYGYTF
many | TRBJ2-7 | TRBD2 | TRBV9 | TGTGCCAGCAGCGTAGCTCCTAGCGGATCCTACGAGCAGTACTTC | CASSVAPSGSYEQYF
many | TRBJ1-2 | TRBD1 | TRBV6-1 | TGTGCCAGTATCCCGGACAGGAACCTTAACTATGGCTACACCTTC | CASIPDRNLNYGYTF
. | TRBJ2-7 | TRBD1 | TRBV18 | TGTGCCAGCTCACCGGGACAGCAGAACGAGCAGTACTTC | CASSPGQQNEQYF
. | TRBJ1-1 | . | TRBV5-4 | TGTGCCAGCAGCTTAGTATCCGGGGCCACCGTTGAAGCTTTCTTT | CASSLVSGATVEAFF
few | TRBJ2-7 | TRBD1 | TRBV10-1 | TGCACCAGCAGTTCGACAGGGAGATACGAGCAGTACTTC | CTSSSTGRYEQYF
. | TRBJ2-2 | . | TRBV19 | TGTGCCAGTCCTAAACCGGGGACCGGGGAGCAGTTTTTT | CASPKPGTGEQFF
many | TRBJ1-1 | . | TRBV7-9 | TGTGCCAGCAGCCCCCGGCGCAGTATGGGGACTGAAGCTTTCTTT | CASSPRRSMGTEAFF
many | TRBJ1-5 | TRBD1 | TRBV6-5 | TGTGCCAGCAGTTACTCAGGACAGGGCAATCAGCCCCAGCATTTT | CASSYSGQGNQPQHF
few | TRBJ2-3 | TRBD2 | TRBV7-9 | TGTGCCAGCAGCCTTAGCGGGAGGGGCCCAGATACGCAGTATTTT | CASSLSGRGPDTQYF
. | TRBJ1-5 | . | TRBV24-1 | TGTGCCCCGACAGAGAATCAGCCCCAGCATTTT | CAPTENQPQHF
. | TRBJ2-5 | TRBD1 | TRBV29-1 | TGCAGCGTAGGGACAGGGTATCAAGAGACCCAGTACTTC | CSVGTGYQETQYF
many | TRBJ1-2 | TRBD1 | TRBV2 | TGTGCCAGCAGTGACAGGGGGATGTATGGCTACACCTTC | CASSDRGMYGYTF
few | TRBJ1-5 | . | TRBV6-1 | TGTGCCAGCAGGACAGGATGGGCCGATCAGCCCCAGCATTTT | CASRTGWADQPQHF
. | TRBJ2-1 | . | TRBV7-9 | TGTGCCAGCAGCTTCGGAGGACATGAGCAGTTCTTC | CASSFGGHEQFF
. | TRBJ2-3 | . | TRBV7-6 | TGTGCCAGCAGCCTTCTCGGCCTCAGGGTGGCTAGCACAGATACGCAGTATTTT | CASSLLGLRVASTDTQYF
. | TRBJ1-2 | . | TRBV7-9 | TGTGCCAGCAGCTTCGGGGCAGGGAATAACTATGGCTACACCTTC | CASSFGAGNNYGYTF
. | TRBJ1-6 | . | TRBV5-1 | TGCGCCGGCAGCTTGGGAACCGGGGGGGTCAATTCACCCCTCCACTTT | CAGSLGTGGVNSPLHF
few | TRBJ2-2 | . | TRBV20-1 | TGCAGTGCTAGTAGAGACACCGGGGAGCTGTTTTTT | CSASRDTGELFF
. | TRBJ1-4 | TRBD1 | TRBV7-2 | TGTGCCAGCAGAACCGGGACAGGGGCAACTAATGAAAAACTGTTTTTT | CASRTGTGATNEKLFF
. | TRBJ1-1 | . | TRBV19 | TGTGCCAGTAGTGCCGGGAGTCAGGCGAACACTGAAGCTTTCTTT | CASSAGSQANTEAFF
. | TRBJ2-5 | TRBD1 | TRBV29-1 | TGCAGCGTAGGGACAGGGGGAGAGACCCAGTACTTC | CSVGTGGETQYF
many | TRBJ1-2 | TRBD1 | TRBV14 | TGTGCCAGCAGCCAAGGAAGGACAGGGAGGTTTGGTTACACCTTC | CASSQGRTGRFGYTF
few | TRBJ2-7 | TRBD2 | TRBV10-3 | TGTGCCATCAGTGAGTTGGGACTAGCGGGAGATATGGCAGATCAGTACTTC | CAISELGLAGDMADQYF
. | TRBJ1-2 | . | TRBV7-9 | TGTGCCAGCAGCTTAGGCTCGACAGTCTATGGCTACACCTTC | CASSLGSTVYGYTF
many | TRBJ2-3 | . | TRBV29-1 | TGCAGCGTTGGGACTGGCACAGATACGCAGTATTTT | CSVGTGTDTQYF
many | TRBJ1-1 | . | TRBV29-1 | TGCAGCGTTGGGCGGGGGCTGACTGAAGCTTTCTTT | CSVGRGLTEAFF
few | TRBJ1-6 | TRBD1 | TRBV7-8 | TGTGCCAGCAGCTTGGGACAGTCACCCCTCCACTTT | CASSLGQSPLHF
. | TRBJ2-1 | . | TRBV5-1 | TGCGCCAGCAGCCCGGACAATGAGCAGTTCTTC | CASSPDNEQFF
. | TRBJ2-7 | . | TRBV5-1 | TGCGCCAGCAGCTTGGGGGCAGGGAACGAGCAGTACTTC | CASSLGAGNEQYF
few | TRBJ2-7 | . | TRBV6-6 | TGTGCCAGCAGTTTCTTCGACTACGTCCCGAAAGACGAGCAGTACTTC | CASSFFDYVPKDEQYF
. | TRBJ1-6 | . | TRBV7-4 | TGTGCCGTCAGCTTTGAGGGAGGGGATTCACCCCTCCACTTT | CAVSFEGGDSPLHF
many | TRBJ2-7 | TRBD2 | TRBV28 | TGTGCCACCCAAGCGGGAGCGTACGAGCAGTACTTC | CATQAGAYEQYF